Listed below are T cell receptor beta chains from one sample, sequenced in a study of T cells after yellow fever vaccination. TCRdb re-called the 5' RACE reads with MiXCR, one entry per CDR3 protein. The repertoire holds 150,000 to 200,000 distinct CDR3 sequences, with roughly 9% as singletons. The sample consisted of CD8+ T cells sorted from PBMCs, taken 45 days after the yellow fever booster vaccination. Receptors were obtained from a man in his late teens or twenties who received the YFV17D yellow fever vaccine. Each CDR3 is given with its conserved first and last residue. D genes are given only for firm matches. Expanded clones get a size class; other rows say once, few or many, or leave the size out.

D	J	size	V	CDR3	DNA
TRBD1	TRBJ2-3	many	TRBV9	CASSAGGADTQYF	TGTGCCAGCAGCGCAGGGGGCGCAGATACGCAGTATTTT
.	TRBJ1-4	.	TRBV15	CATSRPPDEKLFF	TGTGCCACCAGCAGGCCTCCGGATGAAAAACTGTTTTTT
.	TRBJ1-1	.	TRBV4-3	CASSQEAGLRTEAFF	TGCGCCAGCAGCCAAGAAGCAGGGCTCCGGACTGAAGCTTTCTTT
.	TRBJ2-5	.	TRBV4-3	CASSQDGSTHGETQYF	TGCGCCAGCAGCCAAGATGGGAGCACCCATGGGGAGACCCAGTACTTC
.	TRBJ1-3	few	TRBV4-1	CASSPGRGARGNTIYF	TGCGCCAGCAGCCCGGGTCGGGGGGCGCGCGGAAACACCATATATTTT
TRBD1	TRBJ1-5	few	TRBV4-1	CASSRGQDVSNQPQHF	TGCGCCAGCTCCCGGGGACAGGACGTTAGCAATCAGCCCCAGCATTTT
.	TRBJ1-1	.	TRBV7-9	CASSSSLVGTMAFF	TGTGCCAGCAGCTCGAGTCTGGTTGGGACGATGGCTTTCTTT
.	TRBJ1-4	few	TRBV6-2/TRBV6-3	CASSGAGTRFATNEKLFF	TGTGCCAGCAGTGGAGCCGGGACAAGGTTTGCAACTAATGAAAAACTGTTTTTT
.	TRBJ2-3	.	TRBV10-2	CASSSPADTQYF	TGCGCCAGTTCTTCCCCAGCAGATACGCAGTATTTT
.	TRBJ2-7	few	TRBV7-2	CASSPHGGAEQYF	TGTGCCAGCAGCCCCCATGGCGGGGCCGAGCAGTACTTC
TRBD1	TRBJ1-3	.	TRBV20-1	CSAFGTDGSGNTIYF	TGCAGTGCTTTCGGGACAGACGGCTCTGGAAACACCATATATTTT
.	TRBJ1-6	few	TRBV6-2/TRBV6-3	CASSYIEVGHNSPLHF	TGTGCCAGCAGTTACATCGAGGTGGGGCATAATTCACCCCTCCACTTT
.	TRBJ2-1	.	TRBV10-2	CASSPRAEQFF	TGCGCCAGCAGCCCCCGGGCCGAGCAGTTCTTC
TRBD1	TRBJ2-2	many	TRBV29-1	CSGTGGTGELFF	TGCAGCGGTACAGGGGGCACCGGGGAGCTGTTTTTT
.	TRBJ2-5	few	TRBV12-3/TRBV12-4	CAKVTETQYF	TGTGCCAAAGTAACAGAGACCCAGTACTTC
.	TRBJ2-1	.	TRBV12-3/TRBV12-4	CASRGSEQFF	TGTGCCAGCAGAGGCTCGGAGCAGTTCTTC
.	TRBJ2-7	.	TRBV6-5	CASRTRGYEQYF	TGTGCCAGCAGGACCAGGGGCTACGAGCAGTACTTC
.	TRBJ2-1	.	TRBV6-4	CASSDRGDYNEQFF	TGTGCCAGCAGTGACAGGGGGGATTACAATGAGCAGTTCTTC